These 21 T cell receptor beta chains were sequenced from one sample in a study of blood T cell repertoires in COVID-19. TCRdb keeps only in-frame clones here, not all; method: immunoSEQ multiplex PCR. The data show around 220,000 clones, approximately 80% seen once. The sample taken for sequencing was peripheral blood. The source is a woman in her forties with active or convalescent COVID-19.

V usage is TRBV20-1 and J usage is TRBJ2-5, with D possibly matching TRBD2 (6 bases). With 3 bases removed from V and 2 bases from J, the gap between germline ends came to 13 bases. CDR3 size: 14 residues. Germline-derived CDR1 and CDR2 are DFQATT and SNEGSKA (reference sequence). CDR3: CSASLGGAQETQYF. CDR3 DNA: TGCAGTGCTAGTTTGGGGGGTGCTCAAGAGACCCAGTACTTC.

DNA of the CDR3: TGTGCCAGCAGTTTAAGAGGGTCCCAAGCTTTCTTT. Translated: CASSLRGSQAFF. The V gene is TRBV28, the J gene TRBJ1-1, with D uncertain. Germline assignment: CDR1 MDHEN and CDR2 SYDVKM. V lost 2 bases to trimming and J lost 9 bases, with 10 bases between them. The length of the CDR3 is 12 residues.

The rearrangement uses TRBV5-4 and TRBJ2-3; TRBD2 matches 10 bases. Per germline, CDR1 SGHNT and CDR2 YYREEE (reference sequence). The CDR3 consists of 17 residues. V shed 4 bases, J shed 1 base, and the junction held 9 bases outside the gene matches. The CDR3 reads CASSRPTSGARTDTQYF. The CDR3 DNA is TGTGCCAGCAGCCGCCCAACTAGCGGGGCACGCACAGATACGCAGTATTTT.

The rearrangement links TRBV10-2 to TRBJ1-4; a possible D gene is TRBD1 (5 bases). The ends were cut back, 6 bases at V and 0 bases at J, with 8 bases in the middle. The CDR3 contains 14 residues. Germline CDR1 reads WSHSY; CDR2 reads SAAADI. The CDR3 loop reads CASRDTSTNEKLFF. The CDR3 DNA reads TGCGCCAGCAGGGACACTTCAACTAATGAAAAACTGTTTTTT.

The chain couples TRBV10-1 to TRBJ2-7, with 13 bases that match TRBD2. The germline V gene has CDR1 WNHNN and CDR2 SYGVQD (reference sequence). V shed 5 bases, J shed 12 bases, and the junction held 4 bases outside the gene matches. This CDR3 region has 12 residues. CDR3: CASSPGLAGLYF. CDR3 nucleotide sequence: TGCGCCAGCAGTCCGGGACTAGCGGGACTGTACTTC.

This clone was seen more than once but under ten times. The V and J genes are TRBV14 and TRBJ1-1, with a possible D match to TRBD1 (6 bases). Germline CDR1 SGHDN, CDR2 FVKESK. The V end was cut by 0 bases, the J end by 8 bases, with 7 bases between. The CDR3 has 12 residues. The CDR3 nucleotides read TGTGCCAGCAGCCAAGATAGGGGGGAAGCTTTCTTT. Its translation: CASSQDRGEAFF.

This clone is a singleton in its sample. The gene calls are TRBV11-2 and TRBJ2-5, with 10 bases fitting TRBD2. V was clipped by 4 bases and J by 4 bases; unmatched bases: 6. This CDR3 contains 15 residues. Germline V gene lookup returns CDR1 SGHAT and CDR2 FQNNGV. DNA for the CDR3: TGTGCCAGCAGCTCTGAGCGGGGGGGGGCAGAGACCCAGTACTTC. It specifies CASSSERGGAETQYF.

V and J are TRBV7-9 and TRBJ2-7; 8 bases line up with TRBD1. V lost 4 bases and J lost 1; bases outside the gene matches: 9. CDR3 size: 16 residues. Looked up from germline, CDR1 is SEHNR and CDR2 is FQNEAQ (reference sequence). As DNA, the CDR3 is TGTGCCAGCAGCTCCAACCCGGGACAGGAATCCTACGAGCAGTACTTC. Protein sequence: CASSSNPGQESYEQYF.

Here the CDR3 DNA reads TGTGCCAGCAGACTCTCGGGGGGCGCGGATACGCAGTATTTT. Its protein product is CASRLSGGADTQYF. The V call is TRBV6-5, the J call TRBJ2-3; D may be TRBD2 (7 bases). CDR1 and CDR2 from the germline V gene are MNHEY and SVGAGI. V lost 6 bases and J lost 6, with 16 bases in between. The CDR3 is made up of 14 amino acids.

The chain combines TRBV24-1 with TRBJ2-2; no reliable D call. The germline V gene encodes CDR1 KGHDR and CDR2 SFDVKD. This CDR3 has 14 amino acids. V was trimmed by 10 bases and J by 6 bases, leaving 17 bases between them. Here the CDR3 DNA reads TGTGCCACACGACCGCGAGGAAATTCCGGGGAGCTGTTTTTT. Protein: CATRPRGNSGELFF.

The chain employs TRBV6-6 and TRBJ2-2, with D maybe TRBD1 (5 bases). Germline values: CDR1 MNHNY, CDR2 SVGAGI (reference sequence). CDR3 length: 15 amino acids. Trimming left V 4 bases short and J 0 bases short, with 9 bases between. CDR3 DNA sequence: TGTGCCAGCAGTTCGACAGAGTCGAACACCGGGGAGCTGTTTTTT. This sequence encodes CASSSTESNTGELFF.

CDR3 bases: TGCGCCAGCAGCGAACGAGGACAGGGCAGCAATCAGCCCCAGCATTTT. The encoded protein is CASSERGQGSNQPQHF. The chain carries TRBV4-1 and TRBJ1-5, with TRBD1 identical over 8 bases. Trimming removed 5 bases from V and 1 base from J; junction bases left unmatched: 7. CDR3 length equals 16 residues. CDR1 is MGHRA and CDR2 is YSYEKL in the germline V gene.

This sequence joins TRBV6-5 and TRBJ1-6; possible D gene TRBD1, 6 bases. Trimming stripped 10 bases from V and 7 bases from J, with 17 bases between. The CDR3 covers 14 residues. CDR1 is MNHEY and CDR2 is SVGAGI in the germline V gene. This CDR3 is CAIAYTGSNSPLHF. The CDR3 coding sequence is TGTGCCATTGCTTATACAGGGTCAAATTCACCCCTCCACTTT.

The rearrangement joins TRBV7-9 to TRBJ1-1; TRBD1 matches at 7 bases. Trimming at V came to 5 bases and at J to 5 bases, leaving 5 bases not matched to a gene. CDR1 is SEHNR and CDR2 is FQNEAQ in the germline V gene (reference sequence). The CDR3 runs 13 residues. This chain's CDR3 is CASSLTGETEAFF. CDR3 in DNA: TGTGCCAGCAGCCTCACAGGGGAAACTGAAGCTTTCTTT.

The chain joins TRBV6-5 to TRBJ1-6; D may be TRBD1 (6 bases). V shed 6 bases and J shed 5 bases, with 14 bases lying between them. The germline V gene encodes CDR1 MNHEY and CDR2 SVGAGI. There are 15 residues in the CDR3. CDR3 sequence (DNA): TGTGCCAGCAGCCCCGGGACAAGGAATAATTCACCCCTCCACTTT. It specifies CASSPGTRNNSPLHF.

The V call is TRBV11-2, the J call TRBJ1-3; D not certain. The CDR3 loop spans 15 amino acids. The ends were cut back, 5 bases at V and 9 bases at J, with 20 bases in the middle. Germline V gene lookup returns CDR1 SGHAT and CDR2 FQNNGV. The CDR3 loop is CASSPRMRLTPTIYF. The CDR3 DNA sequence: TGTGCCAGCAGCCCCCGAATGAGGTTAACCCCCACCATATATTTT.

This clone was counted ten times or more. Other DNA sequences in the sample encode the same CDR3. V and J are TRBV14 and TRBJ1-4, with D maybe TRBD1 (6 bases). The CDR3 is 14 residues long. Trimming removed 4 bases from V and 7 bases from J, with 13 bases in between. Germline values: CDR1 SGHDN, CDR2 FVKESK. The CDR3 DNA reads TGTGCCAGCAGCCCGAGAACAGGGAGTGAAAAACTGTTTTTT. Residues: CASSPRTGSEKLFF.

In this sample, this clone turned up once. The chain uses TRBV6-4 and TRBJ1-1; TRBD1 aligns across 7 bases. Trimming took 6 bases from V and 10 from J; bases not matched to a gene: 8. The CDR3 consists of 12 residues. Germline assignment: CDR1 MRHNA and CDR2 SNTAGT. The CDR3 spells CASRGDSLIAFF. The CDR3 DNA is TGTGCCAGCAGGGGGGACAGCCTTATAGCTTTCTTT.

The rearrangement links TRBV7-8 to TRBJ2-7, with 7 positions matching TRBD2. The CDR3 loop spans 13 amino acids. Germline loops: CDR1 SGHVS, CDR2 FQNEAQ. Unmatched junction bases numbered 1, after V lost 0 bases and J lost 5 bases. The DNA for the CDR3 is TGTGCCAGCAGCTTAGCGGGGGGGGACGAGCAGTACGTC. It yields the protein CASSLAGGDEQYV.

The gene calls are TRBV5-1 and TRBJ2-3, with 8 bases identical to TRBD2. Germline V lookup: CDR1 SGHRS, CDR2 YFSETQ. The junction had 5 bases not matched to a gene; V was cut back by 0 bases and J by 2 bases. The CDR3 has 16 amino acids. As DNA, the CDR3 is TGCGCCAGCAGCTTGGTCGGCGGGGGGCACACAGATACGCAGTATTTT. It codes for CASSLVGGGHTDTQYF.

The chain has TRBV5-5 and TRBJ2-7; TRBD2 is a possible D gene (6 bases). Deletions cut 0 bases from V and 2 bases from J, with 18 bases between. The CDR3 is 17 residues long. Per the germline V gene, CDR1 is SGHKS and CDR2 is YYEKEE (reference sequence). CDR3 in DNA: TGTGCCAGCAGCTTGGAGGGGCCAGGGAGGTCAACCTACGAGCAGTACGTC. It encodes CASSLEGPGRSTYEQYV.